What follows describes a single T cell receptor (beta chain). The germline V gene has CDR1 LNHDA and CDR2 SQIVND (reference sequence). The CDR3 spans 15 residues. V was pared by 3 bases and J by 11 bases, with 11 bases of the junction left unmatched. Original methodology: Amplification with reference gene primers provided the estimates of nucleated cell counts. The method was immunoSEQ multiplex PCR; TCRdb's version includes in-frame clones alone and lacks a portion of them. Clonal size and the V and J genes are those of that table, whereas D and trimming came from the DNA. The table has about 66,000 clones, 91% seen once; the top ten hold around 7%. This sample stems from a study of blood T cell repertoires in COVID-19. About the study: Whether acute or convalescent, the COVID-19 samples came from the United States, Italy and Spain. In each case, the material was cDNA or gDNA derived from T cells, B-cell-depleted T cells, or PBMCs.

Material for sequencing was peripheral blood. The chain has TRBV19 and TRBJ2-1, with 9 bases matching TRBD2. The receptor comes from a human donor in a cohort sampled during active COVID-19. CDR3 residues: CASSIRTTSGTQQFF. The CDR3 region has the DNA TGTGCCAGTAGTATCAGGACGACTAGCGGCACCCAGCAGTTCTTC.